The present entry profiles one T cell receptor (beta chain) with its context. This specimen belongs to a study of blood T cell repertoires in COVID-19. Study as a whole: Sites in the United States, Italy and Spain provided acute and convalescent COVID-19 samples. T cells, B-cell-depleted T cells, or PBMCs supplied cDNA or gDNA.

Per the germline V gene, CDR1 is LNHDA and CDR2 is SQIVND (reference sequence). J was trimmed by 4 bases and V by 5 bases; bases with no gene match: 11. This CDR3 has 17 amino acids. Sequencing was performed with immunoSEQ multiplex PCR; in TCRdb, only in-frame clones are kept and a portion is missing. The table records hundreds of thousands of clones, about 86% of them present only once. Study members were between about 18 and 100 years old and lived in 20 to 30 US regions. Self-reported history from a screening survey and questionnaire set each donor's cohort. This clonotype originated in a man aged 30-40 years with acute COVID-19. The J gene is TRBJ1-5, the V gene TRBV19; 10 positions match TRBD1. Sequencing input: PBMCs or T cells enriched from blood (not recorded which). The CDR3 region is CASSVRDRGNVNQPQHF. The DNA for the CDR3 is TGTGCCAGTAGTGTCCGGGACAGGGGCAATGTTAATCAGCCCCAGCATTTT.